Following are 18 T cell receptor beta chains from one sample sequenced in a study of cytomegalovirus exposure and HLA in healthy donors. Vbeta (60) and Jbeta (13) primers were used in the PCR. Repertoires were generated with immunoSEQ multiplex PCR, while TCRdb's copy carries only in-frame clones and drops some. The sample includes 100,000 to 140,000 clones, over 75% of them seen just once. The sample was PBMCs. The receptors derive from a young man in good health and CMV-seronegative.

This clone was seen just once. The rearrangement links TRBV30 to TRBJ2-3; D not resolved. Trimming shortened V by 0 bases and J by 1 base, and 8 bases separated the two germline ends. The CDR3 contains 14 residues. CDR1 is GTSNPN, CDR2 SVGIG, per germline (reference sequence). CDR3 sequence (DNA): TGTGCCTGGAGTGTTACCCCGGGCACAGATACGCAGTATTTT. It specifies CAWSVTPGTDTQYF.

The J gene is TRBJ2-3, the V gene TRBV18, with 9 bases aligning to TRBD1. The CDR3 spans 15 residues. Germline loops: CDR1 KGHSH, CDR2 LQKENI. Trimming took 3 bases from V and 4 from J; bases not matched to a gene: 5. CDR3 in DNA: TGTGCCAGCTCACCGTCGACAGGGGGACCAGATACGCAGTATTTT. Translated, it gives CASSPSTGGPDTQYF.

This clone has more than one count but fewer than ten. The V and J genes are TRBV6-5 and TRBJ1-1; TRBD1 is a possible D gene (6 bases). The CDR3 length is 12 residues. In germline, CDR1 is MNHEY, CDR2 SVGAGI. The V and J ends lost 6 bases and 3 bases respectively, with 8 bases between them. CDR3 amino acids: CASRTGYTEAFF. In DNA form, the CDR3 reads TGTGCCAGCAGGACAGGTTACACTGAAGCTTTCTTT.

The chain employs TRBV5-8 and TRBJ2-2; 7 positions match TRBD2. Germline trimming cut 10 bases from V and 7 bases from J; bases unmatched to any gene: 10. Germline CDR1 reads SGHTS; CDR2 reads YDEGEE. The CDR3 runs 13 residues. The CDR3 protein is CAPLGGRIGELFF. DNA of the CDR3: TGTGCCCCCCTGGGCGGGAGAATCGGGGAGCTGTTTTTT. The full variable domain, completed using reference TRBV5-8 and TRBJ2-2, is EAGVTQSPTHLIKTRGQQATLRCSPISGHTSVYWYQQALGLGLQFLLWYDEGEERNRGNFPPRFSGRQFPNYSSELNVNALELEDSALYLCAPLGGRIGELFFGEGSRLTVL.

The chain combines TRBV11-2 with TRBJ2-2; 7 nucleotides align to TRBD2. V shed 6 bases, J shed 1 base, and the junction held 5 bases outside the gene matches. The CDR3 length is 15 residues. Germline values: CDR1 SGHAT, CDR2 FQNNGV. CDR3 protein: CASSIGLENTGELFF. In nucleotides, the CDR3 is TGTGCCAGCAGTATAGGACTAGAGAACACCGGGGAGCTGTTTTTT.

The rearrangement links TRBV9 to TRBJ1-2, with D uncertain. This CDR3 has 14 amino acids. CDR1 is SGDLS, CDR2 YYNGEE, per germline. V was shortened by 0 bases and J by 0 bases, with 6 bases between the two germline ends. The DNA of the CDR3 is TGTGCCAGCAGCGTAGTTGACTCTAACTATGGCTACACCTTC. This codes for CASSVVDSNYGYTF.

This chain links TRBV6-1 with TRBJ1-1; 8 bases agree with TRBD1. Trimming took 3 bases from V and 5 from J; bases not matched to a gene: 5. This CDR3 spans 14 amino acids. Looked up from germline, CDR1 is MNHNS and CDR2 is SASEGT. The CDR3 DNA is TGTGCCAGCAGTGAGCAGGGGGCGAAAACTGAAGCTTTCTTT. It codes for CASSEQGAKTEAFF.

This chain uses TRBV7-8 with TRBJ1-1, with 7 bases that match TRBD1. The length of the CDR3 is 16 residues. V lost 1 base to trimming and J lost 1 base; unmatched junction nucleotides: 6. Germline CDR1 is SGHVS and CDR2 is FQNEAQ. CDR3 sequence (DNA): TGTGCCAGCAGCTTAGGACCGACAGGGCCGAACACTGAAGCTTTCTTT. Translated, it gives CASSLGPTGPNTEAFF. The whole variable domain, filled in from reference TRBV7-8 and TRBJ1-1, reads GAGVSQSPRYKVAKRGQDVALRCDPISGHVSLFWYQQALGQGPEFLTYFQNEAQLDKSGLPSDRFFAERPEGSVSTLKIQRTQQEDSAVYLCASSLGPTGPNTEAFFGQGTRLTVV.

The J gene is TRBJ1-1, the V gene TRBV4-2; 7 nucleotides match TRBD1. The germline V gene has CDR1 LGHNA and CDR2 YNFKEQ. The ends lost 3 bases at V and 5 bases at J; junction bases unmatched: 3. CDR3 length: 13 amino acids. CDR3 nucleotides: TGTGCCAGCAGCCAGACAGGGAGAACTGAAGCTTTCTTT. Its protein is CASSQTGRTEAFF.

The chain has TRBV6-1 and TRBJ1-5; the D gene is possibly TRBD1 (6 bases). V was shortened by 4 bases and J by 6 bases, with 13 bases between the two germline ends. Germline values: CDR1 MNHNS, CDR2 SASEGT. CDR3 size: 14 residues. The CDR3 spells CASSGHRDVQPQHF. The CDR3 nucleotides read TGTGCCAGCAGTGGGCACAGGGATGTTCAGCCCCAGCATTTT.

The chain combines TRBV7-9 with TRBJ2-3, with TRBD1 matching 7 bases. With 1 base clipped from V and 1 base from J, the junction kept 5 bases outside the gene matches. The length of the CDR3 is 16 residues. Germline CDR1 reads SEHNR; CDR2 reads FQNEAQ (reference sequence). The CDR3 region has the DNA TGTGCCAGCAGCTTAGTTTCAGGGGGAGGCACAGATACGCAGTATTTT. It yields the protein CASSLVSGGGTDTQYF.

The chain has TRBV19 and TRBJ2-7; D not resolved. Germline values: CDR1 LNHDA, CDR2 SQIVND (reference sequence). The V gene lost 8 bases and the J gene lost 5 bases, with 13 bases spanning the gap. The CDR3 runs to 12 residues. The CDR3 DNA is TGTGCCAGTCGTGGGCGACGTAACGAGCAGTACTTC. Protein sequence: CASRGRRNEQYF.

This chain uses TRBV5-1 with TRBJ2-7; 14 positions agree with TRBD2. The trim removed 3 bases at V and 3 bases at J, leaving 5 bases unmatched. This CDR3 comprises 16 residues. Germline V gene sequence: CDR1 SGHRS, CDR2 YFSETQ. The CDR3 is CASSSRTSGRFYEQYF. The CDR3, as DNA: TGCGCCAGCAGCTCCCGGACTAGCGGGAGGTTCTACGAGCAGTACTTC. Combining the CDR3 with reference TRBV5-1 and TRBJ2-7 gives the whole variable domain KAGVTQTPRYLIKTRGQQVTLSCSPISGHRSVSWYQQTPGQGLQFLFEYFSETQRNKGNFPGRFSGRQFSNSRSEMNVSTLELGDSALYLCASSSRTSGRFYEQYFGPGTRLTVT.

V gene TRBV5-1 combines with J gene TRBJ1-5; 8 bases are a match to TRBD1. Losses at the gene ends were 8 bases for V and 8 bases for J; bases not matched to a gene: 3. Germline V gives CDR1 SGHRS, CDR2 YFSETQ. The CDR3 length is 11 residues. CDR3 DNA: TGCGCCAGATCACAGGGGGAGCCCCAGCATTTT. It specifies CARSQGEPQHF.

This chain joins TRBV27 and TRBJ2-1; 7 nucleotides match TRBD2. V lost 5 bases to trimming and J lost 3 bases; unmatched junction nucleotides: 7. The length of the CDR3 is 15 residues. Germline V gene sequence: CDR1 MNHEY, CDR2 SMNVEV (reference sequence). This CDR3 reads CASSRGTTLYNEQFF. The CDR3 nucleotides read TGTGCCAGCAGTCGCGGGACTACCCTCTACAATGAGCAGTTCTTC.

This chain uses TRBV5-1 with TRBJ2-1; no reliable D call. V was shortened by 0 bases and J by 2 bases, with 12 bases between the two germline ends. The CDR3 contains 16 residues. Germline V CDR1 and CDR2: SGHRS, YFSETQ. CDR3 DNA: TGCGCCAGCAGCTTGGATGGAAGTGCGGCCTACAATGAGCAGTTCTTC. Protein product: CASSLDGSAAYNEQFF.

The genes are TRBV7-9 and TRBJ1-2; D is ambiguous. Trimming removed 1 base from V and 8 bases from J, with 14 bases in between. Germline CDR1 is SEHNR and CDR2 is FQNEAQ (reference sequence). The CDR3 covers 14 residues. For the CDR3, the DNA is TGTGCCAGCAGCTTAGGCGCCACCTTCTCCGGCTACACCTTC. Encoded protein: CASSLGATFSGYTF.

The CDR3 bases are TGCGCCAGCAGCGCGGGGTCCACTCCCGACACCATATATTTT. It encodes CASSAGSTPDTIYF. The rearrangement uses TRBV5-1 and TRBJ1-3; no clear D. The CDR3 is made up of 14 amino acids. Germline V CDR1 and CDR2: SGHRS, YFSETQ. V shed 4 bases and J shed 8 bases, with 16 bases lying between them.